This T cell receptor beta chain was sequenced in a study of cytotoxic CD8 clonotypes in ibrutinib-treated CLL. Study background: Response samples were taken after a median about eleven months of treatment, range 6 to 36. Points from the study as a whole: Increased clonality at ibrutinib response gave way to a return toward baseline at progression. Rare overall, public clonotypes shrank or held steady under therapy. Baseline levels of clonality went above those of age-matched healthy donors and moved with circulating CD8+ T-cell counts.

The method was immunoSEQ multiplex PCR; TCRdb's version includes in-frame clones alone and lacks a portion of them. This sample has about 50,000 clones; roughly 63% occur once, and the top ten carry less than 30%. Germline V lookup: CDR1 SQVTM, CDR2 ANQGSEA. The CDR3 totals 12 residues. Trimming left V 7 bases short and J 10 bases short, with 17 bases between. Concerning this clone: What it recognizes is unknown. Other DNA sequences in this sample translate to the same CDR3.

This chain connects TRBV29-1 to TRBJ1-5; the D gene is possibly TRBD1 (5 bases). Source: PBMCs, taken after 24 months of ibrutinib treatment. The source is a human donor with chronic lymphocytic leukemia. The CDR3 region is CSALDSLGPQHF. CDR3 sequence (DNA): TGCAGCGCCCTAGACAGCCTGGGACCCCAGCATTTT.